This TCR beta chain was sequenced in a study of beta chain features in type 1 diabetes. The study reverse transcribed the entire isolated RNA, so it sequenced expressed TCRB transcripts. Libraries were prepared by immunoSEQ multiplex PCR; TCRdb keeps only in-frame clonotypes and omits some of them. This sample has roughly 330,000 clones, with 13% found just once. The ends were cut back, 5 bases at V and 6 bases at J, with 11 bases in the middle. The CDR3 sequence is 12 residues long. CDR1 and CDR2 from the germline V gene are MDHEN and SYDVKM. Study-wide results and limits: PCR might favor shorter templates, but any such skew would affect patients and controls equally. Researchers could not determine here whether HLA type influences TCRB rearrangement. Sampled from patients, naive, central memory and Treg TCRB repertoires appeared more similar than those sampled from healthy donors. Shortening of TCRB CDR3s, moderate but significant, appeared in all four CD4+ subsets of Type 1 diabetes patients.

Remarks on this clone: Its antigen is unidentified.

This receptor was taken from a young woman with type 1 diabetes. J is TRBJ2-7 and V is TRBV28, with TRBD1 as a possible D gene (6 bases). The sequencing sample was made of naive CD4+ T cells from blood. The CDR3 region is CASSVRTAEQYF. CDR3 DNA sequence: TGTGCCAGCAGTGTCCGGACAGCCGAGCAGTACTTC.